A single sample gave rise to the 8 T cell receptor beta chains below, sequenced in a study of shared clonotypes between healthy human individuals (dated by TCRdb to the early 2020s). The receptor library was made with the immunoSEQ multiplex PCR assay. TCRdb provides this immuneACCESS table in a form limited to in-frame rearrangements. Some clones are lacking; in checked studies, under half of them reflect an unresolved V gene, and why the rest are absent is not known. In this sample the table shows 2 million to 2.5 million clones, over 85% of which occur a single time. The leading ten clones occupy about 0.39% of the sample. Sequenced material: naive CD4+ T cells from PBMCs. The cell subset or site label for this specimen denotes: CD45RA+ positively selected. These receptors were taken from a man aged 18 to 35 in good health. Some clones in this sample may be carry-over from other donors' samples.

This chain links TRBV15 with TRBJ2-5; 9 nucleotides align to TRBD2. This CDR3 comprises 15 residues. J gave up 9 bases and V 0 bases, and 8 bases lay outside the gene matches. Germline-derived CDR1 and CDR2 are LNHNV and YYDKDF (reference sequence). The CDR3 here is CATSREASGAGAQYF. CDR3 DNA: TGTGCCACCAGCAGAGAAGCTAGCGGGGCGGGGGCCCAGTACTTC.

This clone appeared a single time. The CDR3 DNA sequence: TGTGCCAGCAGTTTGAAGGGACAGGGGGCTAACTATGGCTACACCTTC. It translates to CASSLKGQGANYGYTF. The chain has TRBV27 and TRBJ1-2, with 11 nucleotides matching TRBD1. The CDR3 covers 16 residues. V dropped 3 bases and J dropped 0; count of bases not matched to a gene: 3. Germline V gene lookup returns CDR1 MNHEY and CDR2 SMNVEV (reference sequence).

The rearrangement joins TRBV27 to TRBJ2-1, with D perhaps assigned TRBD1 or TRBD2 (5 bases each). Germline lookup yields CDR1 MNHEY and CDR2 SMNVEV (reference sequence). The ends were cut back, 2 bases at V and 6 bases at J, with 23 bases in the middle. This CDR3 contains 18 residues. CDR3 nucleotides: TGTGCCAGCAGTTTACGCCCCTCCCCGGGACCACGTGGCAATGAGCAGTTCTTC. It specifies CASSLRPSPGPRGNEQFF.

This clone was observed once. Other DNA sequences in this sample translate to the same CDR3. V usage is TRBV5-1 and J usage is TRBJ2-7; D may be TRBD2 (6 bases). Trimming removed 4 bases from V and 1 base from J, with 12 bases in between. This CDR3 has 14 residues. Germline CDR1 is SGHRS and CDR2 is YFSETQ. CDR3: CASSRRDSSYEQYF. The CDR3 DNA reads as TGCGCCAGCAGCCGCCGGGACTCTTCCTACGAGCAGTACTTC. Combining the CDR3 with reference TRBV5-1 and TRBJ2-7 gives the whole variable domain KAGVTQTPRYLIKTRGQQVTLSCSPISGHRSVSWYQQTPGQGLQFLFEYFSETQRNKGNFPGRFSGRQFSNSRSEMNVSTLELGDSALYLCASSRRDSSYEQYFGPGTRLTVT.

The chain joins TRBV19 to TRBJ2-1; no reliable D call. The CDR3 contains 16 residues. In germline, CDR1 is LNHDA, CDR2 SQIVND (reference sequence). Trimming pared 5 bases from V and 2 bases from J, leaving 16 bases between. CDR3 nucleotide sequence: TGTGCCAGTAGTGGTCGCCTCCCCACCGCCTACAATGAGCAGTTCTTC. Translation gives CASSGRLPTAYNEQFF.

The chain joins TRBV6-1 to TRBJ2-3; D not resolved. The CDR3 spans 12 residues. CDR1 MNHNS and CDR2 SASEGT come from the germline V gene. The V and J ends lost 8 bases and 0 bases respectively, with 6 bases between them. Written as DNA, the CDR3 is TGTGCCAGCCGGATGAGCACAGATACGCAGTATTTT. Translation gives CASRMSTDTQYF.

The V and J genes are TRBV6-1 and TRBJ1-5, with D possibly being TRBD1 (5 bases). Germline lookup yields CDR1 MNHNS and CDR2 SASEGT. The CDR3 extends over 14 amino acids. The V and J ends lost 8 bases and 2 bases respectively, with 13 bases between them. The CDR3, as DNA: TGTGCCAGCGAGGGGAAGTCGGGCAATCAGCCCCAGCATTTT. Its protein is CASEGKSGNQPQHF.

CDR3 in amino acids: CASSQDHRGDTQYF. The CDR3 DNA is TGCGCCAGCAGCCAAGATCATAGAGGAGATACGCAGTATTTT. V gene TRBV4-3 combines with J gene TRBJ2-3; D not certain. Germline CDR1 reads LGHNA; CDR2 reads YSLEER. The CDR3 covers 14 residues. Trimming left V 0 bases short and J 5 bases short, with 9 bases between.